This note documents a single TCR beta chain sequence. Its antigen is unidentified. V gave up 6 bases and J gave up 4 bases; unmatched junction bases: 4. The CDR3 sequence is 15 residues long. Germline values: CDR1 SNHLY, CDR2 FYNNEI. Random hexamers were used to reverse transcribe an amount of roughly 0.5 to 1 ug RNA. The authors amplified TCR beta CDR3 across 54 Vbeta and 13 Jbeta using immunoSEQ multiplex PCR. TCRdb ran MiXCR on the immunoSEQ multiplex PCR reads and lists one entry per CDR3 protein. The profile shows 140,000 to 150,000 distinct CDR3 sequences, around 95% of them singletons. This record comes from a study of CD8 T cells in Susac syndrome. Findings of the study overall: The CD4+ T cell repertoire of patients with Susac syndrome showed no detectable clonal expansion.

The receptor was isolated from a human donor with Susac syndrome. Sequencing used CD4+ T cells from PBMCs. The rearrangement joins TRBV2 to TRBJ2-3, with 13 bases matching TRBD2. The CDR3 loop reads CASRAGLAGADTQYF. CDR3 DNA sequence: TGTGCCAGCAGGGCAGGACTAGCGGGAGCAGATACGCAGTATTTT.